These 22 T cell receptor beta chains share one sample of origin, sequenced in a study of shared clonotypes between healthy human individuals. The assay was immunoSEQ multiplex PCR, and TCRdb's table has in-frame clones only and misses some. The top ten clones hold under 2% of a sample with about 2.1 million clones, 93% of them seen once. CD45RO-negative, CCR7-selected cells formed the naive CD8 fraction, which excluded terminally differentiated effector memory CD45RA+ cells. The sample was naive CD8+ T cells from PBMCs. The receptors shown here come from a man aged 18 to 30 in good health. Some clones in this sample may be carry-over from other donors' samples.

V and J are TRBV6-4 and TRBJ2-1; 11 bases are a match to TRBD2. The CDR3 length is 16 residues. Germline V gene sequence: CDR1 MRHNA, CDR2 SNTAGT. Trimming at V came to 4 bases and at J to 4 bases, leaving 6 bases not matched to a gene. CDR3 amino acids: CASSVAGTSGYNEQFF. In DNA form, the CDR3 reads TGTGCCAGCAGTGTGGCCGGGACTAGCGGATACAATGAGCAGTTCTTC.

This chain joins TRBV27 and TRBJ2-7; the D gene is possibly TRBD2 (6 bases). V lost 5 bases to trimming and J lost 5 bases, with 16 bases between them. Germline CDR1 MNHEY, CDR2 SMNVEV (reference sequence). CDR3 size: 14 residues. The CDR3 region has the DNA TGTGCCAGCAGTCGATCACTAGCTTCCCACGAGCAGTACTTC. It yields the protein CASSRSLASHEQYF.

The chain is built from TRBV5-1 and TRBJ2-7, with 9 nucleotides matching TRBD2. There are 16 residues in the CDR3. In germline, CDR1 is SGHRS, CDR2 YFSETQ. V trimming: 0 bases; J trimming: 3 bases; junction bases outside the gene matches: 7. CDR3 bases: TGCGCCAGCAGCTTGGGCGAGGGTAGCGGGAGCTACGAGCAGTACTTC. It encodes CASSLGEGSGSYEQYF.

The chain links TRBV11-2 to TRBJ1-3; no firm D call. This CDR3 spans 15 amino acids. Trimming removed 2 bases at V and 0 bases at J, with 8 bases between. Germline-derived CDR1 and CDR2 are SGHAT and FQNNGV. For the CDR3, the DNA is TGTGCCAGCAGCTTACCGTCAGTCTCTGGAAACACCATATATTTT. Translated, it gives CASSLPSVSGNTIYF.

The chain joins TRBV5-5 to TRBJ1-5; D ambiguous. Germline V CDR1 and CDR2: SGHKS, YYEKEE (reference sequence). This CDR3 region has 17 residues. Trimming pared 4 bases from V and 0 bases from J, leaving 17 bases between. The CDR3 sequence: CASSALGVPLSNQPQHF. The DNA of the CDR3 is TGTGCCAGCAGCGCTCTTGGGGTCCCCCTTAGCAATCAGCCCCAGCATTTT.

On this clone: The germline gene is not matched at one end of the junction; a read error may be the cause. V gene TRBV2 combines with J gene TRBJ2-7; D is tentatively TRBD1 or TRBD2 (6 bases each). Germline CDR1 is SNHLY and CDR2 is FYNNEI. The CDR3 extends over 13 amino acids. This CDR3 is CASGEGGLYEQYF. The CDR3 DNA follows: TGTGCCAGCGGTGAGGGGGGCTTGTACGAGCAGTACTTC.

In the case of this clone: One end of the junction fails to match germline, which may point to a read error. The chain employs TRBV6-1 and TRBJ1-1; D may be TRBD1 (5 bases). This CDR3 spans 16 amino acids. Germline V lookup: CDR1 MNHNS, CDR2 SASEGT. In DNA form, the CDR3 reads TGTGCCAGCACTGAAGGGGTCGCTCAGGGGAACACTGAAGCTTTCTTT. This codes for CASTEGVAQGNTEAFF.

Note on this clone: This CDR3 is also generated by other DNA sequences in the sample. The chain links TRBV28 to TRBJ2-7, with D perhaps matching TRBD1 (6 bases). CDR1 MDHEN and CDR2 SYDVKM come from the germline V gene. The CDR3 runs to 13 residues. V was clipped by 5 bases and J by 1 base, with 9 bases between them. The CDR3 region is CASSPGESYEQYF. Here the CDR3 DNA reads TGTGCCAGCAGTCCAGGGGAGTCCTACGAGCAGTACTTC.

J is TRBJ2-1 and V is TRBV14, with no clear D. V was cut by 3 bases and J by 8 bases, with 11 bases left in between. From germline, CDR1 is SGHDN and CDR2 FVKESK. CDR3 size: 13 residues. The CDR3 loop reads CASSQGYSDEQFF. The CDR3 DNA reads TGTGCCAGCAGCCAGGGGTACTCCGATGAGCAGTTCTTC. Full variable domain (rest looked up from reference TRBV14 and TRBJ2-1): EAGVTQFPSHSVIEKGQTVTLRCDPISGHDNLYWYRRVMGKEIKFLLHFVKESKQDESGMPNNRFLAERTGGTYSTLKVQPAELEDSGVYFCASSQGYSDEQFFGPGTRLTVL.

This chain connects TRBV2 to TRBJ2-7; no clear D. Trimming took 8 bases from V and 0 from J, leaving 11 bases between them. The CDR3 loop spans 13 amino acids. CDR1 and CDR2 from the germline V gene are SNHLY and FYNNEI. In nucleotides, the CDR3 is TGTGCCAGCGCGCGCAGCGACTCCTACGAGCAGTACTTC. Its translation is CASARSDSYEQYF.

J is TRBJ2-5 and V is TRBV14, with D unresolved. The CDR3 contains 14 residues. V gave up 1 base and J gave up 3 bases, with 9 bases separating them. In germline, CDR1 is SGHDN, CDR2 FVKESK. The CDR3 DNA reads TGTGCCAGCAGCCAAGCGAGAATGGAAGAGACCCAGTACTTC. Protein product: CASSQARMEETQYF.

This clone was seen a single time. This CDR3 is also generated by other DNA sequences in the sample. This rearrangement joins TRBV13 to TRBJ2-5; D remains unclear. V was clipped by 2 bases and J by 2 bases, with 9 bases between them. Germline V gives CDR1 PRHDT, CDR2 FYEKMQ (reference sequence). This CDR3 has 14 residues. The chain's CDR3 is CASSLRRSQETQYF. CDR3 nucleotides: TGTGCCAGCAGCTTACGCAGATCTCAAGAGACCCAGTACTTC. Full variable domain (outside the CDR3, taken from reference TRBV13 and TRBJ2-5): AAGVIQSPRHLIKEKRETATLKCYPIPRHDTVYWYQQGPGQDPQFLISFYEKMQSDKGSIPDRFSAQQFSDYHSELNMSSLELGDSALYFCASSLRRSQETQYFGPGTRLLVL.

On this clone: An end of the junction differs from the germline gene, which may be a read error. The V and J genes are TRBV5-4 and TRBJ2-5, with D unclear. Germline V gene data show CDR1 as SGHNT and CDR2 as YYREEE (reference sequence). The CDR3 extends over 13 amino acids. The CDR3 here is CASSPSGQGTQYF. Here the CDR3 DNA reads TGTGCCAGCAGCCCCTCAGGTCAAGGGACCCAGTACTTC.

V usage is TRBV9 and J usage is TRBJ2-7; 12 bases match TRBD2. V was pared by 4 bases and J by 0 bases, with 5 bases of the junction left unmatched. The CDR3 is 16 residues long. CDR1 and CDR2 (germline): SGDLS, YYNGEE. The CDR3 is CASSPGLAGSSYEQYF. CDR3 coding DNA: TGTGCCAGCAGCCCTGGACTAGCGGGGAGCTCCTACGAGCAGTACTTC.

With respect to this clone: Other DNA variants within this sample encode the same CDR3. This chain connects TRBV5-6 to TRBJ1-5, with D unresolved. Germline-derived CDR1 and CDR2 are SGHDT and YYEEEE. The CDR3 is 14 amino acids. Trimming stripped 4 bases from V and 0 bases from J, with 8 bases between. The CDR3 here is CASSLGASNQPQHF. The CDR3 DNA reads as TGTGCCAGCAGCCTGGGCGCTAGCAATCAGCCCCAGCATTTT.

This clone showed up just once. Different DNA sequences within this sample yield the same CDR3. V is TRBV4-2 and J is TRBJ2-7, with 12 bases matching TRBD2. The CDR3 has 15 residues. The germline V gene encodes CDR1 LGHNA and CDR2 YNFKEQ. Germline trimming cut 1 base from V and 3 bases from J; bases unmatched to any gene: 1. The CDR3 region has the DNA TGTGCCAGCAGCCAAGGACTAGCGGGGGTCTACGAGCAGTACTTC. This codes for CASSQGLAGVYEQYF.

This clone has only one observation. In DNA, the CDR3 is TGTGCCAGCAGATCTGGCTCAGGCTATGGCTACACCTTC. Its protein is CASRSGSGYGYTF. The V and J genes are TRBV5-6 and TRBJ1-2; unclear D gene. The germline V and J ends were trimmed by 5 bases and 4 bases, with 12 bases remaining between them. Germline V lookup: CDR1 SGHDT, CDR2 YYEEEE. This CDR3 contains 13 residues.

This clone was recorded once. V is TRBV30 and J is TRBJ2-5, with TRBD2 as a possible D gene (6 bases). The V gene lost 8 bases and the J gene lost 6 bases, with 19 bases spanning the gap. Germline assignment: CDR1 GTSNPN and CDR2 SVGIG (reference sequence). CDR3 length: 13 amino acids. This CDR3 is CAPWGEGVKTQYF. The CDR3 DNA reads TGTGCCCCATGGGGGGAAGGGGTCAAGACCCAGTACTTC.

The CDR3 loop reads CASSSGAHGTEAFF. CDR3 sequence (DNA): TGTGCCAGCAGCTCCGGGGCGCATGGCACTGAAGCTTTCTTT. This chain joins TRBV5-8 and TRBJ1-1; a possible D gene is TRBD1 (5 bases). Germline V lookup: CDR1 SGHTS, CDR2 YDEGEE. The CDR3 contains 14 residues. Trimming left V 3 bases short and J 4 bases short, with 13 bases between.

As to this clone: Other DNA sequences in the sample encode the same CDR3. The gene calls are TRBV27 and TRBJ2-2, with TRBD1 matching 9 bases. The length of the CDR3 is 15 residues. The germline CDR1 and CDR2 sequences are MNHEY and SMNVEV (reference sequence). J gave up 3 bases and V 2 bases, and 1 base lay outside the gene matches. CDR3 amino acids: CASSLGQGYTGELFF. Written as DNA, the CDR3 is TGTGCCAGCAGTTTAGGACAGGGGTACACCGGGGAGCTGTTTTTT.

For the CDR3, the DNA is TGTGCCAGCAGTCAAAGAGGGGTAGCGGTCAATGAGCAGTTCTTC. Amino acids: CASSQRGVAVNEQFF. This chain uses TRBV27 with TRBJ2-1; TRBD2 might be the D (6 bases). Trimming cost V 5 bases and J 6 bases, with 17 bases left between them. The CDR3 spans 15 residues. The germline V gene encodes CDR1 MNHEY and CDR2 SMNVEV (reference sequence).

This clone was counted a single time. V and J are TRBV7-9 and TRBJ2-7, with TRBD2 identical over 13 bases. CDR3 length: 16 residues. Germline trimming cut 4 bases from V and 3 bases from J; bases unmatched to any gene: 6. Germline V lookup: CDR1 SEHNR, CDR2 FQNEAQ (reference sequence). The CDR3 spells CASSSGLAGLHYEQYF. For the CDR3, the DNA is TGTGCCAGCAGCTCGGGACTAGCGGGACTACACTACGAGCAGTACTTC.